This T cell receptor beta chain emerged from a study of shared clonotypes between healthy human individuals. The study, taken as a whole, reports: Sampling covered blood only; tissue repertoires likely differ. Generally, naive subsets (rather than memory subsets) showed larger estimated richness.

Naive CD8 cells were CD45RO-negative, positively selected for CCR7, excluding terminally differentiated effector memory CD45RA+ cells. This clone was seen only a few times. Its antigen is not identified. The same CDR3 arises from other DNA sequences in this sample as well. CDR3 length: 13 residues. Trimming left V 2 bases short and J 4 bases short, with 8 bases between. Germline V CDR1 and CDR2: SGHTA, FQGNSA. Libraries were prepared by immunoSEQ multiplex PCR; TCRdb keeps only in-frame clonotypes and omits some of them. This sample has 560,000 or so clones, with 95% to 97% found just once. The rearrangement links TRBV7-2 to TRBJ1-2; D perhaps matches TRBD1 (6 bases). Sequencing used naive CD8+ T cells sorted from blood. This clonotype originated in a woman aged 25 to 39 in good health. The CDR3 nucleotides read TGTGCCAGCAGCTTACGGACAGCCTATGGCTACACCTTC. Translating it yields CASSLRTAYGYTF.